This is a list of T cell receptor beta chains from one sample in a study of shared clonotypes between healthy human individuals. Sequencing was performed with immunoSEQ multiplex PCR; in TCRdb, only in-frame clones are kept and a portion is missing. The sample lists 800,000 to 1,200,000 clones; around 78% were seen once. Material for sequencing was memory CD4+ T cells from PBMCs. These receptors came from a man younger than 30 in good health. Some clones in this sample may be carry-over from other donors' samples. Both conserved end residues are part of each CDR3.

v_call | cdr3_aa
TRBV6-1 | CASSAGQGFWEGYTF
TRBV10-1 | CASSQGSMDEQYF
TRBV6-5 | CAGSLLLAKNIQYF
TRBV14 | CASSLKPGQGSYEQYF
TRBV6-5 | CASSPGHLYGYTF
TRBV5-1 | CASLGGTDTQYF
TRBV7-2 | CASSRTEMGSPLHF
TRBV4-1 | CASSPPGGTGEANYGYTF
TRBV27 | CASRDRELRDGYTF
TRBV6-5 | CASSYSYLTEAFF
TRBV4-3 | CASSPRGGQGSYEQYF
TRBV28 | CASRKQEYNEQFF
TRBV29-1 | CSVDSGSGANVLTF
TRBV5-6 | CASSPGQYGYTF
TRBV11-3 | CASSPRVGTEAFF
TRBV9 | CASSRGTDNQPQHF
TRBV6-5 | CASSYRQGVNGYTF
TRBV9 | CASSPQLAQMSGEQFF
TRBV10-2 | CASSWDRTRTGELFF
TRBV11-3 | CASSLDDTEAFF
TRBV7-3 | CASSLGLAEYNEQFF
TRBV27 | CASSFRDRGLYEQYF
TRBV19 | CASSIGTYPNEQFF
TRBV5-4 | CASSRTGAGNTIYF
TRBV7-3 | CASAAGLGEGRADTQYF
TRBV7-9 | CASSRGLFSYNEQFF
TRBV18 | CASSTTGDLSGNTIYF